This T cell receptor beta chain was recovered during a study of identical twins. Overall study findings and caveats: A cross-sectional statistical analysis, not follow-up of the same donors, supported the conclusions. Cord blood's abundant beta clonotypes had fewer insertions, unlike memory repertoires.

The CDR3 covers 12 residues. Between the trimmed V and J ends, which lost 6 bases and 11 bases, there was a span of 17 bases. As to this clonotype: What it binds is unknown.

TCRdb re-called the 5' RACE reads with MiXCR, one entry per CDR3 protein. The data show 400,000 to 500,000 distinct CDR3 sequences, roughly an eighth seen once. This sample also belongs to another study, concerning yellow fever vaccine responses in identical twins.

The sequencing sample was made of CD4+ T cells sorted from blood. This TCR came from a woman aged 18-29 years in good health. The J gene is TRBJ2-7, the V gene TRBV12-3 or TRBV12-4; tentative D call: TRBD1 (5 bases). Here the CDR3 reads CASSHSRQLKYF. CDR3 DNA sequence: TGTGCCAGCAGCCATAGTCGACAGTTAAAGTACTTC.